These 22 T cell receptor beta chains originate from one sample sequenced in a study of blood T cell repertoires in COVID-19. Sequenced by immunoSEQ multiplex PCR; TCRdb stores in-frame clones only, minus some. The repertoire includes fewer than 250,000 clones, roughly nine tenths of them detected once, and 0.95% to 1.5% sits in the top ten. Sequencing input: peripheral blood. The receptor set was obtained from a man aged 25-45 years with acute or convalescent COVID-19.

The J gene is TRBJ1-1, the V gene TRBV30; TRBD1 matches at 9 bases. This CDR3 spans 15 amino acids. Germline CDR1 is GTSNPN and CDR2 is SVGIG (reference sequence). J lost 3 bases, V lost 0 bases, and 5 bases had no gene match. The CDR3 protein is CAWSVPDRGYTEAFF. The CDR3 DNA reads TGTGCCTGGAGTGTACCAGACAGGGGGTACACTGAAGCTTTCTTT.

This CDR3 reads CASTARTGTGINEQYF. The DNA of the CDR3 is TGTGCCAGCACCGCCCGTACCGGGACAGGGATCAACGAGCAGTACTTC. The gene calls are TRBV3-1 (or the pseudogene TRBV3-2) and TRBJ2-7, with 9 bases aligning to TRBD1. The CDR3 is 16 residues long. Looked up from germline, CDR1 is LGHDT and CDR2 is YNNKEL (reference sequence). V dropped 7 bases and J dropped 5; count of bases not matched to a gene: 15.

This clone showed up just once. The chain recombines TRBV28 with TRBJ1-5; D gene ambiguous. CDR1 is MDHEN and CDR2 is SYDVKM in the germline V gene. Trimming cost V 5 bases and J 6 bases, with 14 bases left between them. The CDR3 totals 14 residues. CDR3 sequence: CASSTTVGTQPQHF. The CDR3 region has the DNA TGTGCCAGCAGTACCACGGTTGGTACTCAGCCCCAGCATTTT.

J is TRBJ1-5 and V is TRBV28; possible D gene TRBD1, 6 bases. V was clipped by 6 bases and J by 9 bases, with 18 bases between them. This CDR3 region has 14 residues. Germline V gene sequence: CDR1 MDHEN, CDR2 SYDVKM. CDR3 sequence reads: CASRLGRRTVPQHF. DNA of the CDR3: TGTGCCAGCAGGTTAGGGCGACGGACAGTGCCCCAGCATTTT.

J is TRBJ1-6 and V is TRBV4-1; tentatively, D is TRBD1 (6 bases). CDR1 and CDR2 from the germline V gene are MGHRA and YSYEKL. The CDR3 is 16 residues long. V lost 1 base to trimming and J lost 7 bases, with 14 bases between them. The DNA of the CDR3 is TGCGCCAGCAGCCAAGGGTCCAGGGGTACAAATTCACCCCTCCACTTT. Translated: CASSQGSRGTNSPLHF.

The DNA of the CDR3 is TGTGCCAGCAGCGCTCAGGGGTATGACGAGCAGTACTTC. It yields the protein CASSAQGYDEQYF. The V call is TRBV7-8, the J call TRBJ2-7; possible D gene TRBD1, 6 bases. This CDR3 comprises 13 residues. Germline V CDR1 and CDR2: SGHVS, FQNEAQ. V was clipped by 5 bases and J by 5 bases, with 13 bases between them.

This clone was detected a few times. The chain recombines TRBV12-3 or TRBV12-4 with TRBJ2-3, with a weak D call TRBD1 (6 bases). The CDR3 is made up of 12 amino acids. The V gene lost 3 bases and the J gene lost 6 bases, with 7 bases spanning the gap. For the CDR3, the DNA is TGTGCCAGCAGTTTTAGGGGGGATACGCAGTATTTT. Its translation is CASSFRGDTQYF.

The chain is built from TRBV15 and TRBJ2-1; D possibly corresponds to TRBD2 (7 bases). CDR1 and CDR2 (germline): LNHNV, YYDKDF (reference sequence). This CDR3 spans 17 amino acids. V dropped 3 bases and J dropped 7 bases, with 22 bases sitting between them. The CDR3 DNA is TGTGCCACCAGCAGGGACTTGGCGGGCGGGGGCTGGAATGAGCAGTTCTTC. Translating it yields CATSRDLAGGGWNEQFF.

The V gene is TRBV2, the J gene TRBJ1-2; D is perhaps TRBD1 (5 bases). Germline CDR1 is SNHLY and CDR2 is FYNNEI. V was clipped by 8 bases and J by 2 bases, with 9 bases between them. CDR3 length: 12 amino acids. The CDR3 nucleotides are TGTGCCAGCTCCCAGGGCAACTATGGCTACACCTTC. It encodes CASSQGNYGYTF.

The gene calls are TRBV10-3 and TRBJ2-7; weak D call: TRBD1 (6 bases). The V and J ends lost 7 bases and 2 bases respectively, with 12 bases between them. Germline V gene data show CDR1 as ENHRY and CDR2 as SYGVKD. This CDR3 is 13 amino acids long. The CDR3 nucleotides read TGTGCCATCAAGGGGGACACCACCTACGAGCAGTACTTC. Encoded protein: CAIKGDTTYEQYF.

The chain combines TRBV6-5 with TRBJ1-1; no definite D call. Germline V lookup: CDR1 MNHEY, CDR2 SVGAGI. The CDR3 covers 12 residues. The germline V and J ends were trimmed by 10 bases and 1 base, with 10 bases remaining between them. The CDR3 reads CATGEWNTEAFF. DNA for the CDR3: TGTGCCACCGGGGAATGGAACACTGAAGCTTTCTTT.

This clone was observed a handful of times. V usage is TRBV11-2 and J usage is TRBJ1-1, with 8 nucleotides matching TRBD1. V was pared by 5 bases and J by 12 bases, with 11 bases of the junction left unmatched. CDR3 size: 13 residues. Germline CDR1 and CDR2: SGHAT and FQNNGV. CDR3 sequence (DNA): TGTGCCAGCAGCGTAACCACAGGACAGGGAACTTTCTTT. Protein sequence: CASSVTTGQGTFF.

This clone has only one observation. The V and J genes are TRBV6-5 and TRBJ2-1; 12 bases line up with TRBD2. With 6 bases clipped from V and 7 bases from J, the junction kept 7 bases outside the gene matches. Germline V gene lookup returns CDR1 MNHEY and CDR2 SVGAGI. CDR3 length: 15 amino acids. The CDR3 reads CASRLGLAGGNEQFF. Written as DNA, the CDR3 is TGTGCCAGCAGGTTGGGGCTAGCGGGGGGGAATGAGCAGTTCTTC.

The chain joins TRBV29-1 to TRBJ1-1, with 11 bases aligning to TRBD1. V lost 1 base, J lost 0 bases, and 4 bases stayed unmatched. This CDR3 has 16 residues. Germline values: CDR1 SQVTM, CDR2 ANQGSEA. CDR3 bases: TGCAGCGTTGAAGGGACAGGGGGCCGAGTGAACACTGAAGCTTTCTTT. Translating gives CSVEGTGGRVNTEAFF.

The chain uses TRBV11-1 and TRBJ2-5; D perhaps matches TRBD1 (5 bases). CDR3 length: 16 amino acids. The germline V gene has CDR1 SGHAT and CDR2 FQDESV (reference sequence). V shed 2 bases and J shed 0 bases, with 13 bases lying between them. The CDR3 loop reads CASSLYSRQNQETQYF. CDR3 bases: TGTGCCAGCAGCTTATACTCGCGACAGAACCAAGAGACCCAGTACTTC.

J is TRBJ1-6 and V is TRBV20-1, with unresolved D. This CDR3 has 15 residues. Germline loops: CDR1 DFQATT, CDR2 SNEGSKA (reference sequence). The V gene lost 3 bases and the J gene lost 5 bases, with 14 bases spanning the gap. The CDR3 sequence: CSASYPRDNNSPLHF. The CDR3 DNA follows: TGCAGTGCTAGTTACCCCAGAGACAATAATTCACCCCTCCACTTT.

The rearrangement joins TRBV28 to TRBJ1-5, with unresolved D. V shed 5 bases and J shed 6 bases, with 8 bases lying between them. This CDR3 comprises 12 residues. Germline lookup yields CDR1 MDHEN and CDR2 SYDVKM. The CDR3 sequence: CASSPPGQPQHF. In DNA form, the CDR3 reads TGTGCCAGCAGTCCCCCCGGTCAGCCCCAGCATTTT.

V gene TRBV4-1 combines with J gene TRBJ1-6; D is ambiguous. Germline lookup yields CDR1 MGHRA and CDR2 YSYEKL. The CDR3 contains 14 residues. Trimming left V 0 bases short and J 5 bases short, with 5 bases between. The CDR3 nucleotides are TGCGCCAGCAGCCAAGAATACAATAATTCACCCCTCCACTTT. Translated, it gives CASSQEYNNSPLHF.

The chain employs TRBV7-3 and TRBJ2-2; no definite D call. CDR1 is SGHTA and CDR2 is FQGTGA in the germline V gene. There are 18 residues in the CDR3. Trimming removed 11 bases at V and 1 base at J, with 26 bases between. In DNA, the CDR3 is TGTGCCTTACTAAGCTTCTTGTGCCCACGAGTGAACACCGGGGAGCTGTTTTTT. It specifies CALLSFLCPRVNTGELFF.

A word on this clone: Other DNA sequences in the sample encode the same CDR3. The V and J genes are TRBV28 and TRBJ2-7; a weak D match, TRBD1 (6 bases). The CDR3 runs to 12 residues. The ends were cut back, 5 bases at V and 4 bases at J, with 9 bases in the middle. Germline assignment: CDR1 MDHEN and CDR2 SYDVKM. This CDR3 reads CASSLTGYEQYF. CDR3 in DNA: TGTGCCAGCAGTCTGACAGGTTACGAGCAGTACTTC. The whole variable domain, filled in from reference TRBV28 and TRBJ2-7, reads DVKVTQSSRYLVKRTGEKVFLECVQDMDHENMFWYRQDPGLGLRLIYFSYDVKMKEKGDIPEGYSVSREKKERFSLILESASTNQTSMYLCASSLTGYEQYFGPGTRLTVT.

This clone has only one observation. The rearrangement joins TRBV28 to TRBJ1-3, with D uncertain. Trimming stripped 6 bases from V and 8 bases from J, with 11 bases between. CDR3 size: 12 residues. The germline V gene has CDR1 MDHEN and CDR2 SYDVKM. Written as DNA, the CDR3 is TGTGCCAGCAGCCAAGAGGGCTACACCATATATTTT. It codes for CASSQEGYTIYF.

This clone was seen just once. The chain couples TRBV2 to TRBJ2-1, with 7 bases fitting TRBD2. This CDR3 spans 12 amino acids. V trimming: 7 bases; J trimming: 9 bases; junction bases outside the gene matches: 6. Germline V gives CDR1 SNHLY, CDR2 FYNNEI. The CDR3 region has the DNA TGTGCCAGCAATAAAGGGACTACTGAGCAGTTCTTC. It yields the protein CASNKGTTEQFF.